Here is one T cell receptor beta chain with its context. Its antigen remains unidentified. These data originate in a study of T-cell memory formation after mild COVID-19. General study results and limits: The study found balanced CD4/CD8 in clones contracting day 15 to 85 and a CD4+ lean in later expanders.

Using its own MiXCR run on the 5' RACE reads, TCRdb lists one record per CDR3 protein. The table records 350,000 to 450,000 distinct CDR3 sequences, over 25% of them present only once. The CDR3 covers 13 residues. V was clipped by 4 bases and J by 2 bases, with 8 bases between them. Germline V CDR1 and CDR2: SGHRS, YFSETQ. The chain is built from TRBV5-1 and TRBJ2-3, with a possible D match to TRBD2 (5 bases). The sample comprised PBMCs or a T cell subset sorted from them (not recorded which). The clonotype comes from an adult woman who had mild COVID-19 (a few samples of this study predate the infection). Cell type and time point are not known. The CDR3 nucleotides are TGCGCCAGCAGCCCGGGAAACACAGATACGCAGTATTTT. Translation gives CASSPGNTDTQYF.